This T cell receptor (beta chain) was obtained from a study of blood T cells in healthy people across ages. Whole-study results and caveats: Diversity figures based on one million T cells were deemed too low.

For the second PCR, which ran for about 6 to 11 cycles, a sample-barcoded 5' primer and a J-beta primer mix were used. TCRdb ran MiXCR on the 5' RACE reads and lists one entry per CDR3 protein. The sample lists 700,000 to 950,000 distinct CDR3 sequences; roughly 64% were seen once. The CDR3 has 15 amino acids. With 7 bases clipped from V and 0 bases from J, the junction kept 6 bases outside the gene matches. Peripheral blood, 9.5 to 10 milliliters per donor, was collected. This clonotype has more than one count but fewer than ten. What it recognizes is unknown. Source material: blood. The genes are TRBV12-3 or TRBV12-4 and TRBJ2-1, with 7 nucleotides matching TRBD1. The sequence came from a man aged 25-45 years in good health. CDR3 DNA: TGTGCCAGCACCGAGGACAGGAGCTCCTACAATGAGCAGTTCTTC. It codes for CASTEDRSSYNEQFF.